The rows below give T cell receptor beta chains drawn from one sample of a study of blood T cell repertoires in COVID-19. Clones were sequenced by immunoSEQ multiplex PCR, and TCRdb holds only the in-frame ones, with some missing. The table shows 300,000 to 500,000 clones, with 70% to 90% occurring only once. Material: PBMCs or T cells enriched from blood (not recorded which). The receptors shown here come from a woman aged 25 to 39 with acute COVID-19. CDR3s include the opening cysteine and the closing phenylalanine or tryptophan. A D gene is named only where the DNA matches it firmly. Expanded clones are given a class, and other clones once, few, many or no size at all.

>TRBJ1-1|.|TRBV6-5|.
CASSYSGGTEAFF
TGTGCCAGCAGTTACTCGGGGGGCACTGAAGCTTTCTTT
>TRBJ2-7|.|TRBV28|.
CASSLRLTDYEQYF
TGTGCCAGCAGTTTACGACTAACCGACTACGAGCAGTACTTC
>TRBJ1-5|.|TRBV19|few
CASRPWGGDGNQPQHF
TGTGCCAGTAGACCATGGGGAGGGGACGGCAATCAGCCCCAGCATTTT
>TRBJ1-1|.|TRBV29-1|.
CSVAETGEAFF
TGCAGCGTCGCCGAAACAGGTGAAGCTTTCTTT
>TRBJ2-5|.|TRBV9|.
CASSAALEGGRETQYF
TGTGCCAGCAGCGCCGCTCTGGAGGGGGGGCGGGAGACCCAGTACTTC
>TRBJ2-3|.|TRBV21-1|.
CASSYTGTGSTDTQYF
TGTGCCAGCAGTTACACCGGGACTGGCAGCACAGATACGCAGTATTTT
>TRBJ2-7|.|TRBV5-4|.
CASSPWDNSYEQYF
TGTGCCAGCAGCCCCTGGGACAACTCCTACGAGCAGTACTTC
>TRBJ1-6|.|TRBV14|.
CASSFYNNSPLHF
TGTGCCAGCAGCTTCTATAATAATTCACCCCTCCACTTT
>TRBJ1-4|.|TRBV3-1/TRBV3-2|.
CASSQDRGEKLFF
TGTGCCAGCAGCCAAGATCGGGGTGAAAAACTGTTTTTT
>TRBJ2-1|TRBD2|TRBV30|.
CAWSAGYSGANEQFF
TGTGCCTGGAGCGCCGGTTATAGCGGGGCTAATGAGCAGTTCTTC
>TRBJ1-1|.|TRBV4-1|.
CASSRQGDTEAFF
TGCGCCAGCAGCCGTCAAGGGGACACTGAAGCTTTCTTT
>TRBJ1-2|.|TRBV7-2|.
CASSLGGQGRSYGYTF
TGTGCCAGCAGCTTAGGGGGGCAGGGGCGCAGCTATGGCTACACCTTC
>TRBJ1-5|.|TRBV19|.
CASSIQGRNQPQHF
TGTGCCAGTAGTATACAGGGTCGCAATCAGCCCCAGCATTTT
>TRBJ2-3|TRBD1|TRBV11-2|.
CASSPGQDLSTDTQYF
TGTGCCAGCAGCCCAGGACAGGACTTAAGCACAGATACGCAGTATTTT
>TRBJ2-7|.|TRBV6-5|.
CASTGTEFSYEQYF
TGTGCCAGCACAGGAACAGAGTTCTCCTACGAGCAGTACTTC
>TRBJ2-1|TRBD2|TRBV5-1|.
CASSLFSSSGGVYNEQFF
TGCGCCAGCAGCTTGTTTAGTTCTAGCGGGGGAGTCTACAATGAGCAGTTCTTC
>TRBJ1-5|.|TRBV30|.
CAFSRAGFLNQPQHF
TGTGCCTTCTCCCGAGCGGGCTTTCTAAATCAGCCCCAGCATTTT
>TRBJ2-1|.|TRBV3-1/TRBV3-2|.
CASRGFGTYKNNEQFF
TGTGCCAGCAGGGGATTCGGGACTTATAAGAACAATGAGCAGTTCTTC
>TRBJ1-2|.|TRBV2|.
CASSATTLRFGYTF
TGTGCCAGCAGCGCTACGACTCTACGGTTTGGCTACACCTTC
>TRBJ2-2|TRBD1|TRBV24-1|once
CATSDNRDRGPTGELFF
TGTGCCACCAGTGATAACCGGGACAGGGGGCCCACCGGGGAGCTGTTTTTT
>TRBJ1-2|TRBD1|TRBV4-1|.
CASSQGQRTGDGYTF
TGCGCCAGCAGCCAAGGTCAGCGGACAGGGGACGGCTACACCTTC
>TRBJ1-2|TRBD1|TRBV7-3|.
CASSLGATGDGYTF
TGTGCCAGCAGCCTAGGGGCGACAGGGGATGGCTACACCTTC
>TRBJ2-1|.|TRBV2|.
CASTLGRSYNEQFF
TGTGCCAGCACCTTGGGCCGTTCCTACAATGAGCAGTTCTTC
>TRBJ2-7|TRBD1|TRBV2|once
CASSYRTGQVTYEQYF
TGTGCCAGCAGTTATAGAACGGGACAGGTGACCTACGAGCAGTACTTC
>TRBJ2-3|TRBD1|TRBV4-1|.
CASSQEGGPGAREDTQYF
TGCGCCAGCAGCCAAGAAGGGGGCCCAGGGGCGCGTGAAGATACGCAGTATTTT
>TRBJ2-1|.|TRBV3-1/TRBV3-2|.
CASSQGARRSSYNEQFF
TGTGCCAGCAGCCAAGGAGCGAGGAGGAGCTCCTACAATGAGCAGTTCTTC
>TRBJ2-4|TRBD1|TRBV15|.
CATSKDRVYGKNIQYF
TGTGCCACCAGCAAAGACAGGGTGTATGGCAAAAACATTCAGTACTTC